These 27 T cell receptor beta chains came from one sample sequenced in a study of beta chain features in type 1 diabetes. TCRB transcripts that were expressed got sequenced, as all of the isolated RNA had been reverse transcribed. Assay used: immunoSEQ multiplex PCR; TCRdb lists only in-frame clones, some missing. Of roughly 250,000 clones in the sample, 20% were seen once. These receptors lack a known antigen. General observations from the study: Type 1 diabetes patients had TCRB CDR3s that were shorter (moderately but significantly so) in all four CD4+ subsets.

Sequences were obtained from naive CD4+ T cells from blood. The receptor set was obtained from a woman between 40 and 50 years old with type 1 diabetes.

The chain couples TRBV28 to TRBJ1-6, with D unresolved. Trimming shortened V by 4 bases and J by 4 bases, and 11 bases separated the two germline ends. Germline V lookup: CDR1 MDHEN, CDR2 SYDVKM. This CDR3 has 15 residues. Written as DNA, the CDR3 is TGTGCCAGCAGTTCTACAGCCACTTATAATTCACCCCTCCACTTT. This translates into CASSSTATYNSPLHF.

This clone was seen only once. The rearrangement joins TRBV2 to TRBJ1-2, with D maybe TRBD1 (5 bases). V lost 4 bases to trimming and J lost 2 bases, with 11 bases between them. The length of the CDR3 is 14 residues. Germline loops: CDR1 SNHLY, CDR2 FYNNEI. The CDR3 is CASSGQGINYGYTF. The CDR3 DNA follows: TGTGCCAGCAGTGGTCAGGGTATCAACTATGGCTACACCTTC.

The sample holds a few counts of this clone. The chain couples TRBV30 to TRBJ1-2, with D unresolved. The CDR3 extends over 10 amino acids. Trimming stripped 7 bases from V and 8 bases from J, with 11 bases between. Germline V gene data show CDR1 as GTSNPN and CDR2 as SVGIG (reference sequence). The CDR3 DNA reads as TGTGCCTCTAAATCGAGCGGCTACACCTTC. Protein: CASKSSGYTF. The full variable domain, its missing parts supplied by reference TRBV30 and TRBJ1-2, is SQTIHQWPATLVQPVGSPLSLECTVEGTSNPNLYWYRQAAGRGLQLLFYSVGIGQISSEVPQNLSASRPQDRQFILSSKKLLLSDSGFYLCASKSSGYTFGSGTRLTVV.

This clone appeared a few times. The chain has TRBV30 and TRBJ1-2, with TRBD1 matching over 7 bases. CDR1 GTSNPN and CDR2 SVGIG come from the germline V gene (reference sequence). V lost 5 bases and J lost 5; bases outside the gene matches: 5. The CDR3 is 12 amino acids. The CDR3 region has the DNA TGTGCCTGGGGCAGGGACAGTTATGGCTACACCTTC. Amino acid sequence: CAWGRDSYGYTF.

Written as DNA, the CDR3 is TGCGCCAGCAGCTCTGGGGACTCGAGCTCCTACGAGCAGTACTTC. Translated: CASSSGDSSSYEQYF. This chain links TRBV5-1 with TRBJ2-7; D might be TRBD2 (6 bases). Per the germline V gene, CDR1 is SGHRS and CDR2 is YFSETQ. CDR3 length: 15 residues. V was shortened by 3 bases and J by 0 bases, with 13 bases between the two germline ends.

CDR3 sequence (DNA): TGTGCCAGCAGCAACAGGTGGAGGGGCCAAGAGACCCAGTACTTC. Translated: CASSNRWRGQETQYF. The rearrangement links TRBV6-5 to TRBJ2-5, with a tentative D call TRBD2 (6 bases). Deletions cut 6 bases from V and 1 base from J, with 15 bases between. Germline V gives CDR1 MNHEY, CDR2 SVGAGI. This CDR3 is built from 15 residues.

This clone was seen a handful of times. The chain recombines TRBV19 with TRBJ2-5; D possibly corresponds to TRBD2 (6 bases). CDR3 length: 13 amino acids. V was cut by 4 bases and J by 3 bases, with 9 bases left in between. The V gene's germline CDR1 is LNHDA and CDR2 SQIVND (reference sequence). In nucleotides, the CDR3 is TGTGCCAGTAGTAGGCCGGGAGAAGAGACCCAGTACTTC. Its translation: CASSRPGEETQYF.

This clone appeared a few times. The chain joins TRBV27 to TRBJ2-7, with D perhaps matching TRBD2 (7 bases). The CDR3 contains 16 residues. V lost 4 bases to trimming and J lost 0 bases, with 16 bases between them. The germline V gene has CDR1 MNHEY and CDR2 SMNVEV (reference sequence). The CDR3 DNA reads TGTGCCAGCAGTTACCAGGGGAGGGCAAGCTCCTACGAGCAGTACTTC. Its translation: CASSYQGRASSYEQYF.

The chain joins TRBV30 to TRBJ1-5; D gene uncertain. V dropped 4 bases and J dropped 2 bases, with 9 bases sitting between them. The CDR3 is 13 residues long. Germline V CDR1 and CDR2: GTSNPN, SVGIG (reference sequence). The CDR3 coding sequence is TGTGCCTGGACAGGCGTCGGCAATCAGCCCCAGCATTTT. Translated, it gives CAWTGVGNQPQHF.

This clone has a handful of counts. This chain joins TRBV9 and TRBJ2-5; the D gene is possibly TRBD1 (5 bases). Germline CDR1 reads SGDLS; CDR2 reads YYNGEE. With 4 bases removed from V and 2 bases from J, the gap between germline ends came to 6 bases. CDR3 length: 12 amino acids. The CDR3 region has the DNA TGTGCCAGCAGCCGACAGCAAGAGACCCAGTACTTC. Encoded protein: CASSRQQETQYF.

The CDR3 nucleotides read TGTGCCAGCAGTCCAACGACAGGGGGTACAGATACGCAGTATTTT. It specifies CASSPTTGGTDTQYF. V gene TRBV6-6 combines with J gene TRBJ2-3; 9 bases align to TRBD1. This CDR3 has 15 amino acids. Losses at the gene ends were 5 bases for V and 3 bases for J; bases not matched to a gene: 6. CDR1 is MNHNY and CDR2 is SVGAGI in the germline V gene (reference sequence).

The sample holds a few counts of this clone. The CDR3 DNA is TGTGCCAGCAGCTTAGCTGGCCTCACGGGAGAGACCCAGTACTTC. It translates to CASSLAGLTGETQYF. The chain employs TRBV7-6 and TRBJ2-5; D gene unclear. This CDR3 is 15 amino acids long. Per germline, CDR1 SGHVS and CDR2 FNYEAQ. The germline V and J ends were trimmed by 0 bases and 4 bases, with 12 bases remaining between them. The full variable domain, with the rest looked up from reference TRBV7-6 and TRBJ2-5, is GAGVSQSPRYKVTKRGQDVALRCDPISGHVSLYWYRQALGQGPEFLTYFNYEAQQDKSGLPNDRFSAERPEGSISTLTIQRTEQRDSAMYRCASSLAGLTGETQYFGPGTRLLVL.

The J gene is TRBJ2-3, the V gene TRBV7-2, with 8 nucleotides matching TRBD2. J lost 0 bases, V lost 7 bases, and 6 bases had no gene match. Germline CDR1 reads SGHTA; CDR2 reads FQGNSA. The CDR3 length is 15 residues. DNA of the CDR3: TGTGCCAGCATCCCAGAGCGGGGGAGCACAGATACGCAGTATTTT. Its translation is CASIPERGSTDTQYF.

This chain joins TRBV4-1 and TRBJ1-1; 8 bases map to TRBD1. Germline CDR1 and CDR2: MGHRA and YSYEKL. This CDR3 region has 15 residues. V lost 1 base and J lost 8; bases outside the gene matches: 9. DNA of the CDR3: TGCGCCAGCAGCCAAGGGTCTGCAGGGGGCGACGAAGCTTTCTTT. Its translation: CASSQGSAGGDEAFF.

Only a few counts were recorded for this clone. The chain combines TRBV7-9 with TRBJ2-2; D call uncertain. CDR3 size: 14 residues. The germline V gene encodes CDR1 SEHNR and CDR2 FQNEAQ (reference sequence). Trimming took off 2 bases at V and 4 bases at J, with 8 bases between the two ends. In nucleotides, the CDR3 is TGTGCCAGCAGCTTATATGGAGTCACCGGGGAGCTGTTTTTT. This gives the protein CASSLYGVTGELFF.

A few counts support this clone. This sample includes further DNA sequences coding for the same CDR3. The rearrangement joins TRBV29-1 to TRBJ1-3; D remains ambiguous. Trimming cost V 4 bases and J 0 bases, with 4 bases left between them. Looked up from germline, CDR1 is SQVTM and CDR2 is ANQGSEA. The CDR3 covers 12 residues. The CDR3 protein is CSVVLSGNTIYF. The CDR3 DNA reads as TGCAGCGTTGTTCTCTCTGGAAACACCATATATTTT.

In its sample, this clone was seen a few times. The gene calls are TRBV20-1 and TRBJ2-7; the D gene is possibly TRBD2 (5 bases). Trimming shortened V by 6 bases and J by 0 bases, and 6 bases separated the two germline ends. The CDR3 is made up of 11 amino acids. Germline V gene data show CDR1 as DFQATT and CDR2 as SNEGSKA (reference sequence). CDR3 sequence: CSAGGSYEQYF. DNA for the CDR3: TGCAGTGCCGGAGGCTCCTACGAGCAGTACTTC.

This clone was detected a few times. The chain recombines TRBV4-2 with TRBJ2-7, with D maybe TRBD1 (6 bases). The germline V gene encodes CDR1 LGHNA and CDR2 YNFKEQ. With 0 bases removed from V and 2 bases from J, the gap between germline ends came to 8 bases. The CDR3 runs 14 residues. CDR3 DNA: TGTGCCAGCAGCCAAGAGAGGACAGCCTACGAGCAGTACTTC. Protein sequence: CASSQERTAYEQYF.

The rearrangement joins TRBV29-1 to TRBJ2-6; a possible D gene is TRBD2 (5 bases). Germline V lookup: CDR1 SQVTM, CDR2 ANQGSEA. This CDR3 comprises 17 residues. V shed 3 bases and J shed 0 bases, with 15 bases lying between them. The CDR3 region is CSVEERLPFSGANVLTF. As DNA, the CDR3 is TGCAGCGTTGAGGAGCGGCTGCCCTTCTCTGGGGCCAACGTCCTGACTTTC.

This clone was observed a handful of times. Here the CDR3 reads CASSRTGSDYTF. CDR3 nucleotides: TGTGCCAGCAGTAGGACAGGGTCCGACTACACCTTC. This rearrangement joins TRBV27 to TRBJ1-2; TRBD1 agrees at 8 bases. The CDR3 extends over 12 amino acids. After removal of 5 bases from V and 10 bases from J, the junction contained 6 bases not matched to a gene. Germline lookup yields CDR1 MNHEY and CDR2 SMNVEV (reference sequence).

The sample holds a few counts of this clone. The chain employs TRBV6-6 and TRBJ1-2; the D is unclear. The germline V gene has CDR1 MNHNY and CDR2 SVGAGI (reference sequence). There are 12 residues in the CDR3. V gave up 7 bases and J gave up 3 bases, with 9 bases separating them. The CDR3 sequence: CASTSYDYGYTF. CDR3 in DNA: TGTGCCAGCACCTCTTATGACTATGGCTACACCTTC.

The V call is TRBV27, the J call TRBJ1-2; D is possibly TRBD1 (6 bases). Trimming removed 6 bases from V and 7 bases from J, with 15 bases in between. Germline loops: CDR1 MNHEY, CDR2 SMNVEV (reference sequence). This CDR3 has 13 residues. In DNA, the CDR3 is TGTGCCAGCAGCTCTCAGGGGATAGGTGGCTACACCTTC. Translating it yields CASSSQGIGGYTF.

This sequence joins TRBV7-9 and TRBJ2-4, with TRBD2 as a possible D gene (6 bases). Germline V gives CDR1 SEHNR, CDR2 FQNEAQ (reference sequence). This CDR3 is 14 amino acids long. The V end was cut by 2 bases, the J end by 8 bases, with 13 bases between. The CDR3: CASSLSREGDIQYF. The CDR3 DNA sequence: TGTGCCAGCAGCTTATCGCGGGAAGGGGACATTCAGTACTTC. The full variable domain, completed using reference TRBV7-9 and TRBJ2-4, is DTGVSQNPRHKITKRGQNVTFRCDPISEHNRLYWYRQTLGQGPEFLTYFQNEAQLEKSRLLSDRFSAERPKGSFSTLEIQRTEQGDSAMYLCASSLSREGDIQYFGAGTRLSVL.

This clone was recorded a few times. This chain connects TRBV30 to TRBJ1-1; D gene unclear. CDR1 and CDR2 (germline): GTSNPN, SVGIG (reference sequence). This CDR3 is built from 14 residues. V shed 6 bases and J shed 1 base, with 15 bases lying between them. The CDR3 loop is CACLGPGRNTEAFF. The CDR3 DNA reads TGTGCCTGTTTGGGCCCCGGGAGGAACACTGAAGCTTTCTTT.

The chain has TRBV9 and TRBJ2-1; 8 bases fit TRBD2. This CDR3 region has 16 residues. The germline V gene has CDR1 SGDLS and CDR2 YYNGEE. Trimming removed 0 bases from V and 6 bases from J; junction bases left unmatched: 8. CDR3 amino acids: CASSVGGTSQTNEQFF. Here the CDR3 DNA reads TGTGCCAGCAGCGTAGGAGGGACTAGTCAGACCAATGAGCAGTTCTTC.

This clone was detected a few times. The CDR3 sequence is CASSQDWWDSGNEQFF. The CDR3 DNA reads as TGCGCCAGCAGCCAAGATTGGTGGGACTCGGGCAATGAGCAGTTCTTC. The chain employs TRBV4-3 and TRBJ2-1; tentative D call: TRBD2 (6 bases). The CDR3 contains 16 residues. Germline assignment: CDR1 LGHNA and CDR2 YSLEER. The ends were cut back, 0 bases at V and 6 bases at J, with 15 bases in the middle.

This clone has more than one count but fewer than ten. The chain couples TRBV13 to TRBJ2-7, with 9 bases aligning to TRBD2. CDR3 size: 17 residues. The ends lost 2 bases at V and 0 bases at J; junction bases unmatched: 8. The germline gives CDR1 PRHDT, CDR2 FYEKMQ (reference sequence). CDR3: CASSLMTSGRSSYEQYF. The CDR3 DNA reads as TGTGCCAGCAGCTTAATGACTAGCGGCAGGAGCTCCTACGAGCAGTACTTC.